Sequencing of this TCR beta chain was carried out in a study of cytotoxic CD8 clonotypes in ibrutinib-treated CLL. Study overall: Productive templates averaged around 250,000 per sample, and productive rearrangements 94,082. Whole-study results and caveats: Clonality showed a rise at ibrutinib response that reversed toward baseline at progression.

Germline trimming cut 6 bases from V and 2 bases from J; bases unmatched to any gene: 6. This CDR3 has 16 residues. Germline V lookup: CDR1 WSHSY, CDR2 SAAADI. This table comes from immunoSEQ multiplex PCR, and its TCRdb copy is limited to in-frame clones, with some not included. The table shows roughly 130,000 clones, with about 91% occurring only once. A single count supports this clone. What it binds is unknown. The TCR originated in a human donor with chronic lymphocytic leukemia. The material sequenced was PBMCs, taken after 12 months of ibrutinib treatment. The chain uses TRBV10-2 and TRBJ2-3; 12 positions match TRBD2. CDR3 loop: CASSIGLAGNTDTQYF. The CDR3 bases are TGCGCCAGCAGCATCGGACTAGCGGGAAACACAGATACGCAGTATTTT.